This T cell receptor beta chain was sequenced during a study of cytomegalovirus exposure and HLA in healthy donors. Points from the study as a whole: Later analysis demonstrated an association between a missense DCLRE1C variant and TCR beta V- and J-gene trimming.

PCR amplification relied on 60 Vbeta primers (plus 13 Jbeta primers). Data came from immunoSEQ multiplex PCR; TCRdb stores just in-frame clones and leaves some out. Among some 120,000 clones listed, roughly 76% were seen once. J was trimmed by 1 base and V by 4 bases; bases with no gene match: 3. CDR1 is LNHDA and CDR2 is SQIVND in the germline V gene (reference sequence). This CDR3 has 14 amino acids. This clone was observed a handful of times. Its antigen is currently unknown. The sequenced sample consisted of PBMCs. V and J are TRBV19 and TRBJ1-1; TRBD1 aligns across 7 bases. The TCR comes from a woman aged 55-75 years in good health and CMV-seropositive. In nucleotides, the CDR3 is TGTGCCAGTAGTACTGACAGGGAGAACACTGAAGCTTTCTTT. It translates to CASSTDRENTEAFF.